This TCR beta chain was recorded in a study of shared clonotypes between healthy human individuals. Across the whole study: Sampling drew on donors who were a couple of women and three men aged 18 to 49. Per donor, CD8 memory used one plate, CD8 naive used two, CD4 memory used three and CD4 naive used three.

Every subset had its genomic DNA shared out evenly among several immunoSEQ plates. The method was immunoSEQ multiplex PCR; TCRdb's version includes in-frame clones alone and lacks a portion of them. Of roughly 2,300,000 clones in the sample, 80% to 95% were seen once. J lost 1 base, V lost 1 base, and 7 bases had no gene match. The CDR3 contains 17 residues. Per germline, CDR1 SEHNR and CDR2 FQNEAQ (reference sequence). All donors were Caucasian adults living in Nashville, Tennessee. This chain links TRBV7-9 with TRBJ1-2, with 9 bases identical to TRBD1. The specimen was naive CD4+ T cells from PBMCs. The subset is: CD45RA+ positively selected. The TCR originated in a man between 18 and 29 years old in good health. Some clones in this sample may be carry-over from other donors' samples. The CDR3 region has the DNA TGTGCCAGCAGCTTAGACGGGACAGGGACAATTAACTATGGCTACACCTTC. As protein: CASSLDGTGTINYGYTF.